The clone carrying this TCR beta chain was recorded a few times. This sample was included in a study of blood T cell repertoires in COVID-19. On the study more broadly: Donors in the United States, Italy and Spain gave samples during acute or convalescent COVID-19. In each case, the material was cDNA or gDNA derived from T cells, B-cell-depleted T cells, or PBMCs.

Per the original methods: How many nucleated cells were present was estimated from reference gene primer amplification. Sequencing was performed with immunoSEQ multiplex PCR; in TCRdb, only in-frame clones are kept and a portion is missing. V and J calls and clone size are copied from that table; D and trimming were computed from the DNA. This repertoire shows around 310,000 clones, approximately 90% found once; its top ten account for about 3.9%. The sequence derives from a woman in her fifties or sixties with active or convalescent COVID-19. The sequenced sample was peripheral blood.

The CDR3 bases are TGTGCCAGCAGGGACAGGGGGGAAGCTTTCTTT. This translates into CASRDRGEAFF. This chain uses TRBV2 with TRBJ1-1; 10 nucleotides agree with TRBD1. Trimming removed 6 bases from V and 8 bases from J; junction bases left unmatched: 0. The CDR3 has 11 amino acids. The germline V gene encodes CDR1 SNHLY and CDR2 FYNNEI.